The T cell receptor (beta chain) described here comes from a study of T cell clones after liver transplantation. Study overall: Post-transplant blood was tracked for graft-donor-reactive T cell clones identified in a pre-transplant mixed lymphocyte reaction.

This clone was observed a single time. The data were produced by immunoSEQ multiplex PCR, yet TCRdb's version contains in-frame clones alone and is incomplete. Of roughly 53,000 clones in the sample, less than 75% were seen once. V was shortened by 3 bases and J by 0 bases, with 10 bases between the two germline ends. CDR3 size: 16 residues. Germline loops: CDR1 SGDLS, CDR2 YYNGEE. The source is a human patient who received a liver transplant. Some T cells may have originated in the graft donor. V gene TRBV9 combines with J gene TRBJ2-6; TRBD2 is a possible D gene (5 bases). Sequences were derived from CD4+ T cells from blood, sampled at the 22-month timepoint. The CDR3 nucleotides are TGTGCCAGCAGCGCGCAAGGAGGCTCTGGGGCCAACGTCCTGACTTTC. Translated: CASSAQGGSGANVLTF.